A selection of T cell receptor beta chains follows, all from one sample in a study of cytomegalovirus exposure and HLA in healthy donors. TCRdb's table, derived via immunoSEQ multiplex PCR, lists solely in-frame clones and lacks some. The table records 65,000 to 85,000 clones, about 95% of them present only once. Material: PBMCs. All receptors derive from a young woman in good health and CMV-seronegative. The CDR3 runs from the conserved cysteine through the conserved F or W. Each record gives: clone size, J gene, V gene, D gene, CDR3 length, CDR3 DNA, CDR3 protein. The D gene is left open where the match is weak. Where a row states a size, it is once, few, many or the class of an expanded clone; other rows omit it.

clone_size: .
j_call: TRBJ2-5
v_call: TRBV5-4
d_call: TRBD1
cdr3_length: 16
cdr3_nt: TGTGCCAGCAGCTACCGGGGCAGGGGGCGCCTAGAGACCCAGTACTTC
cdr3_aa: CASSYRGRGRLETQYF

clone_size: .
j_call: TRBJ1-5
v_call: TRBV6-1
d_call: .
cdr3_length: 14
cdr3_nt: TGTGCCAGCGGTCAGTGGGCCCTCAATCAGCCCCAGCATTTT
cdr3_aa: CASGQWALNQPQHF

clone_size: .
j_call: TRBJ2-1
v_call: TRBV15
d_call: .
cdr3_length: 14
cdr3_nt: TGTGCCACCAGCAGAGATGGGGGGTTTAATGAGCAGTTCTTC
cdr3_aa: CATSRDGGFNEQFF

clone_size: .
j_call: TRBJ1-3
v_call: TRBV11-2
d_call: TRBD1
cdr3_length: 16
cdr3_nt: TGTGCCAGCAGCCTTCGGGACAGGGGTTCTGGAAACACCATATATTTT
cdr3_aa: CASSLRDRGSGNTIYF

clone_size: .
j_call: TRBJ2-3
v_call: TRBV7-2
d_call: .
cdr3_length: 12
cdr3_nt: TGTGCCAGCAGCTTAGGTCTCCAAACGAGGTATTTT
cdr3_aa: CASSLGLQTRYF

clone_size: .
j_call: TRBJ2-3
v_call: TRBV6-5
d_call: TRBD2
cdr3_length: 16
cdr3_nt: TGTGCCAGCAGTTTCTTGCTAGCGGGGGGGCCAGATACGCAGTATTTT
cdr3_aa: CASSFLLAGGPDTQYF

clone_size: .
j_call: TRBJ1-1
v_call: TRBV7-9
d_call: .
cdr3_length: 13
cdr3_nt: TGTGCCAGCAGCTTAGGCACAGCTCAAGAAGCTTTCTTT
cdr3_aa: CASSLGTAQEAFF

clone_size: once
j_call: TRBJ2-5
v_call: TRBV27
d_call: TRBD2
cdr3_length: 17
cdr3_nt: TGTGCCAGCAGATCCTTGGGGACTAGCGGGATGCGAGAGACCCAGTACTTC
cdr3_aa: CASRSLGTSGMRETQYF

clone_size: .
j_call: TRBJ2-1
v_call: TRBV5-3
d_call: TRBD2
cdr3_length: 15
cdr3_nt: TGTGCCAGAAGCCTATCGACTAGCGGGAACAATGAGCAGTTCTTC
cdr3_aa: CARSLSTSGNNEQFF

clone_size: .
j_call: TRBJ2-5
v_call: TRBV11-2
d_call: TRBD2
cdr3_length: 17
cdr3_nt: TGTGCCAGCAGCTTTATGCGGGGGGGCCTGTCCGGAGAGACCCAGTACTTC
cdr3_aa: CASSFMRGGLSGETQYF

clone_size: .
j_call: TRBJ2-3
v_call: TRBV6-4
d_call: TRBD1
cdr3_length: 17
cdr3_nt: TGTGCCAGCAGTGCGAGACAGGGACCACTTTTCACAGATACGCAGTATTTT
cdr3_aa: CASSARQGPLFTDTQYF

clone_size: .
j_call: TRBJ2-6
v_call: TRBV19
d_call: .
cdr3_length: 16
cdr3_nt: TGTGCCAGTAGTTTTTTCGACAGCCTGGGCTCCAACGTCCTGACTTTC
cdr3_aa: CASSFFDSLGSNVLTF

clone_size: .
j_call: TRBJ2-6
v_call: TRBV18
d_call: TRBD1
cdr3_length: 20
cdr3_nt: TGTGCCAGCTCGAGTACTACGGGACAGGAACAAAAGGCTGGGGCCAACGTCCTGACTTTC
cdr3_aa: CASSSTTGQEQKAGANVLTF

clone_size: .
j_call: TRBJ2-7
v_call: TRBV10-3
d_call: TRBD1
cdr3_length: 16
cdr3_nt: TGTGCCATCAGTGAGTCGATTGGACAGGGGGCTTACGAGCAGTACTTC
cdr3_aa: CAISESIGQGAYEQYF

clone_size: .
j_call: TRBJ2-7
v_call: TRBV5-4
d_call: .
cdr3_length: 16
cdr3_nt: TGTGCCAGCAGCTTGGGACTACCTCAAGTGAACTACGAGCAGTACTTC
cdr3_aa: CASSLGLPQVNYEQYF

clone_size: .
j_call: TRBJ2-7
v_call: TRBV28
d_call: TRBD1
cdr3_length: 15
cdr3_nt: TGTGCCAGCAATCCGGACGGGACAGGCCGGGGAGAGCAGTACTTC
cdr3_aa: CASNPDGTGRGEQYF

clone_size: .
j_call: TRBJ2-2
v_call: TRBV4-3
d_call: TRBD2
cdr3_length: 15
cdr3_nt: TGCGCCAGCAGCCCAAGCGGGAGGGCCGGCGGGGAGCTGTTTTTT
cdr3_aa: CASSPSGRAGGELFF

clone_size: .
j_call: TRBJ1-5
v_call: TRBV7-8
d_call: .
cdr3_length: 15
cdr3_nt: TGTGCCAGCAGCTTAGGGTCGCGAGGAGGACAGCCCCAGCATTTT
cdr3_aa: CASSLGSRGGQPQHF

clone_size: .
j_call: TRBJ2-1
v_call: TRBV30
d_call: TRBD2
cdr3_length: 13
cdr3_nt: TGTGCCTGGAGACTAGCGGGCTACAATGAGCAGTTCTTC
cdr3_aa: CAWRLAGYNEQFF

clone_size: .
j_call: TRBJ1-1
v_call: TRBV9
d_call: .
cdr3_length: 14
cdr3_nt: TGTGCCAGCAGCCCTTCAGCGGCGGACACTGAAGCTTTCTTT
cdr3_aa: CASSPSAADTEAFF

clone_size: .
j_call: TRBJ2-1
v_call: TRBV7-9
d_call: TRBD2
cdr3_length: 15
cdr3_nt: TGTGCCAGCAGCTTAGGAGTAGCGGGGGACGGTGAGCAGTTCTTC
cdr3_aa: CASSLGVAGDGEQFF

clone_size: .
j_call: TRBJ1-2
v_call: TRBV27
d_call: .
cdr3_length: 14
cdr3_nt: TGTGCCAGCAGCCTAAAGGGGCCTCGTGGGGGCTACACCTTC
cdr3_aa: CASSLKGPRGGYTF

clone_size: .
j_call: TRBJ2-7
v_call: TRBV28
d_call: .
cdr3_length: 15
cdr3_nt: TGTGCCAGCAGTTTGGGGAGGGGCAGGGGTCGCGAGCAGTACTTC
cdr3_aa: CASSLGRGRGREQYF

clone_size: .
j_call: TRBJ1-2
v_call: TRBV21-1
d_call: .
cdr3_length: 15
cdr3_nt: TGTGCCAGCAGCAAAGGGGGACAGCTCGTCTGTGGCTACACCTTC
cdr3_aa: CASSKGGQLVCGYTF

clone_size: .
j_call: TRBJ2-3
v_call: TRBV4-3
d_call: .
cdr3_length: 14
cdr3_nt: TGCGCCAGCAGCCCAGGGCCGGGCACAGATACGCAGTATTTT
cdr3_aa: CASSPGPGTDTQYF

clone_size: .
j_call: TRBJ2-7
v_call: TRBV19
d_call: TRBD1
cdr3_length: 13
cdr3_nt: TGTGCCAGTAGGTTCCGACAGGGTTACGAGCAGTACTTC
cdr3_aa: CASRFRQGYEQYF

clone_size: .
j_call: TRBJ1-5
v_call: TRBV29-1
d_call: .
cdr3_length: 14
cdr3_nt: TGCAGCGTTGGAGGTGGTCAGAGCAATCAGCCCCAGCATTTT
cdr3_aa: CSVGGGQSNQPQHF

clone_size: few
j_call: TRBJ1-2
v_call: TRBV5-1
d_call: .
cdr3_length: 14
cdr3_nt: TGCGCCAGCAGCTTCTACGGGGGGAAGGATGGCTACACCTTC
cdr3_aa: CASSFYGGKDGYTF

clone_size: .
j_call: TRBJ2-1
v_call: TRBV7-7
d_call: .
cdr3_length: 14
cdr3_nt: TGTGCCAGCAGCTTAGATCAAGTTGTCGGTGAGCAGTTCTTC
cdr3_aa: CASSLDQVVGEQFF

clone_size: .
j_call: TRBJ2-2
v_call: TRBV11-3
d_call: .
cdr3_length: 15
cdr3_nt: TGTGCCAGCAGCTTAGGAGGCGGCGACACCGGGGAGCTGTTTTTT
cdr3_aa: CASSLGGGDTGELFF

clone_size: .
j_call: TRBJ1-5
v_call: TRBV15
d_call: .
cdr3_length: 14
cdr3_nt: TGTGCCACCAGCCGCGGGACCGGGCATCAGCCCCAGCATTTT
cdr3_aa: CATSRGTGHQPQHF

clone_size: .
j_call: TRBJ2-7
v_call: TRBV2
d_call: TRBD2
cdr3_length: 13
cdr3_nt: TGTGCCAGCAGAGGCGGGAGCTCCTACGAGCAGTACTTC
cdr3_aa: CASRGGSSYEQYF

clone_size: .
j_call: TRBJ2-3
v_call: TRBV7-9
d_call: .
cdr3_length: 15
cdr3_nt: TGTGCCAGCAGCTTAGCGGGGCGGGGTGTGGATACGCAGTATTTT
cdr3_aa: CASSLAGRGVDTQYF

clone_size: .
j_call: TRBJ2-3
v_call: TRBV27
d_call: .
cdr3_length: 16
cdr3_nt: TGTGCCAGCAGTTTACAGGGCGGCTTAAACACAGATACGCAGTATTTT
cdr3_aa: CASSLQGGLNTDTQYF

clone_size: .
j_call: TRBJ1-2
v_call: TRBV18
d_call: TRBD1
cdr3_length: 16
cdr3_nt: TGTGCCAGCTCACCGGACTACAGGGGGGGCAACTATGGCTACACCTTC
cdr3_aa: CASSPDYRGGNYGYTF

clone_size: .
j_call: TRBJ2-7
v_call: TRBV6-1
d_call: TRBD1
cdr3_length: 15
cdr3_nt: TGTGCCAGCAGTTCTCTCCGACAGGGCGCCCACGAGCAGTACTTC
cdr3_aa: CASSSLRQGAHEQYF

clone_size: .
j_call: TRBJ1-1
v_call: TRBV30
d_call: .
cdr3_length: 14
cdr3_nt: TGTGCCTGGAGTAGAACGAGGGTCGGCACTGAAGCTTTCTTT
cdr3_aa: CAWSRTRVGTEAFF

clone_size: .
j_call: TRBJ2-7
v_call: TRBV18
d_call: .
cdr3_length: 16
cdr3_nt: TGTGCCAGCTCACCACTTCCCGGGGGACGAGAGGGCGAGCAGTACTTC
cdr3_aa: CASSPLPGGREGEQYF

clone_size: .
j_call: TRBJ2-1
v_call: TRBV7-2
d_call: .
cdr3_length: 15
cdr3_nt: TGTGCCAGCACCTACTTAGGAGGTACCGACAATGAGCAGTTCTTC
cdr3_aa: CASTYLGGTDNEQFF

clone_size: .
j_call: TRBJ2-5
v_call: TRBV7-2
d_call: TRBD2
cdr3_length: 14
cdr3_nt: TGTGCCAGCAGCTTAAGCGGGAGGGGGGAGACCCAGTACTTC
cdr3_aa: CASSLSGRGETQYF

clone_size: .
j_call: TRBJ2-5
v_call: TRBV4-1
d_call: TRBD1
cdr3_length: 13
cdr3_nt: TGCGCCAGCAGCCAAGGGACAGGGTTTTCCCGATACTTC
cdr3_aa: CASSQGTGFSRYF

clone_size: .
j_call: TRBJ2-1
v_call: TRBV7-6
d_call: TRBD1
cdr3_length: 15
cdr3_nt: TGTGCCAGCAGCGTTGCAGGGGGTCCTGGGGATGAGCAGTTCTTC
cdr3_aa: CASSVAGGPGDEQFF

clone_size: .
j_call: TRBJ1-2
v_call: TRBV15
d_call: TRBD1
cdr3_length: 18
cdr3_nt: TGTGCCACCAGCGCGACGCCGGGACAGCGGGTTCCTAACTATGGCTACACCTTC
cdr3_aa: CATSATPGQRVPNYGYTF

clone_size: few
j_call: TRBJ2-7
v_call: TRBV7-8
d_call: TRBD1
cdr3_length: 17
cdr3_nt: TGTGCCAGCAGCCCTAGGGACAGGGCGTTTTCGTCCTACGAGCAGTACTTC
cdr3_aa: CASSPRDRAFSSYEQYF

clone_size: .
j_call: TRBJ2-2
v_call: TRBV27
d_call: .
cdr3_length: 18
cdr3_nt: TGTGCCAGCAGTTGGAGGGGACTGGGGAGCGCGAACACCGGGGAGCTGTTTTTT
cdr3_aa: CASSWRGLGSANTGELFF

clone_size: .
j_call: TRBJ1-1
v_call: TRBV6-5
d_call: .
cdr3_length: 16
cdr3_nt: TGTGCCAGCAGTTTTCTTAGCGGGGAACGACCAAAAGAAGCTTTCTTT
cdr3_aa: CASSFLSGERPKEAFF

clone_size: .
j_call: TRBJ1-1
v_call: TRBV6-5
d_call: .
cdr3_length: 11
cdr3_nt: TGTGCCAGCAGTTGGGGGGTTGAAGCTTTCTTT
cdr3_aa: CASSWGVEAFF

clone_size: .
j_call: TRBJ2-2
v_call: TRBV4-1
d_call: TRBD2
cdr3_length: 16
cdr3_nt: TGCGCCAGCAGCCAACCCTTAGCGGGGAACACCGGGGAGCTGTTTTTT
cdr3_aa: CASSQPLAGNTGELFF

clone_size: .
j_call: TRBJ2-1
v_call: TRBV7-2
d_call: .
cdr3_length: 16
cdr3_nt: TGTGCCAGCAGCCGTTCGGCCGCGGGCGGGGGCTATGAGCAGTTCTTC
cdr3_aa: CASSRSAAGGGYEQFF

clone_size: .
j_call: TRBJ1-2
v_call: TRBV28
d_call: .
cdr3_length: 13
cdr3_nt: TGTGCCAGCACCGAAGGGCGGGACTATGGCTACACCTTC
cdr3_aa: CASTEGRDYGYTF

clone_size: .
j_call: TRBJ2-5
v_call: TRBV7-8
d_call: TRBD2
cdr3_length: 20
cdr3_nt: TGTGCCAGCAGCCGAAAGAAGCGACTAGCGGGAGGGCCTGGCCAAGAGACCCAGTACTTC
cdr3_aa: CASSRKKRLAGGPGQETQYF

clone_size: .
j_call: TRBJ1-1
v_call: TRBV5-6
d_call: .
cdr3_length: 16
cdr3_nt: TGTGCCAGCAGCTTGGAAACTGGGGCGGGATGGACTGAAGCTTTCTTT
cdr3_aa: CASSLETGAGWTEAFF

clone_size: .
j_call: TRBJ1-1
v_call: TRBV30
d_call: .
cdr3_length: 15
cdr3_nt: TGTGCCTGGAGTCGCGCCCGCAGGAAGGTCACTGAAGCTTTCTTT
cdr3_aa: CAWSRARRKVTEAFF

clone_size: .
j_call: TRBJ2-5
v_call: TRBV11-3
d_call: .
cdr3_length: 14
cdr3_nt: TGTGCCAGCAGCTTGGACAGCAGCAGGCAGACCCAGTACTTC
cdr3_aa: CASSLDSSRQTQYF

clone_size: .
j_call: TRBJ1-3
v_call: TRBV6-6
d_call: .
cdr3_length: 16
cdr3_nt: TGTGCCACCCGGGAAGTCTTACTAGACTCTGGAAACACCATATATTTT
cdr3_aa: CATREVLLDSGNTIYF